What follows are 17 T cell receptor beta chains derived from one specimen sequenced in a study of early T cells in non-severe SARS-CoV-2 infection. Via MiXCR, TCRdb re-called the 5' RACE reads, giving one row per CDR3 protein. The table records some 30,000 distinct CDR3 sequences, 4% to 5.5% of them present only once. Specimen: whole blood. The receptors come from an adult who was a healthcare worker with PCR-confirmed SARS-CoV-2 infection or an uninfected control (not recorded which).

In this sample, this clonotype turned up a few times. V gene TRBV5-1 combines with J gene TRBJ2-5; D may be TRBD2 (6 bases). The CDR3 length is 13 residues. The V and J ends lost 0 bases and 4 bases respectively, with 7 bases between them. Per the germline V gene, CDR1 is SGHRS and CDR2 is YFSETQ. The CDR3 DNA is TGCGCCAGCAGCTTGGGACTAGTAGAGACCCAGTACTTC. Translation: CASSLGLVETQYF.

This chain links TRBV11-3 with TRBJ2-7; tentatively, D is TRBD1 or TRBD2 (5 bases each). The V gene's germline CDR1 is SGHNT and CDR2 YENEEA. With 5 bases removed from V and 2 bases from J, the gap between germline ends came to 13 bases. This CDR3 is 14 amino acids long. The CDR3 region has the DNA TGTGCCAGCAGCCAAGTGCAGGGAGCCTACGAGCAGTACTTC. It translates to CASSQVQGAYEQYF. Filled out from reference TRBV11-3 and TRBJ2-7, the complete variable domain reads EAGVVQSPRYKIIEKKQPVAFWCNPISGHNTLYWYLQNLGQGPELLIRYENEEAVDDSQLPKDRFSAERLKGVDSTLKIQPAELGDSAVYLCASSQVQGAYEQYFGPGTRLTVT.

This clonotype was found many times. This chain joins TRBV11-2 and TRBJ1-2; D is ambiguous. CDR1 is SGHAT and CDR2 is FQNNGV in the germline V gene. The CDR3 length is 15 residues. The ends were cut back, 0 bases at V and 3 bases at J, with 11 bases in the middle. This CDR3 reads CASSLDIAPDYGYTF. Written as DNA, the CDR3 is TGTGCCAGCAGCTTAGACATCGCCCCAGACTATGGCTACACCTTC.

This clonotype was picked up many times. This chain uses TRBV5-6 with TRBJ2-1; 10 nucleotides agree with TRBD2. This CDR3 spans 15 amino acids. Germline-derived CDR1 and CDR2 are SGHDT and YYEEEE. The V segment lost 6 bases and the J segment 8 bases; nucleotides outside the gene matches: 11. This CDR3 reads CASKLAGEVRDEQFF. The CDR3 DNA follows: TGTGCCAGCAAGCTAGCGGGAGAGGTCAGGGATGAGCAGTTCTTC.

In its sample, this clonotype was seen many times. The chain uses TRBV9 and TRBJ2-7; 10 bases are a match to TRBD2. The CDR3 is 15 residues long. With 2 bases clipped from V and 7 bases from J, the junction kept 9 bases outside the gene matches. Germline V gene data show CDR1 as SGDLS and CDR2 as YYNGEE. The DNA for the CDR3 is TGTGCCAGCAGCGTGGAAGAACGGACTAGCGGAGAGCAGTACTTC. This sequence encodes CASSVEERTSGEQYF.

This clonotype occurred many times. This CDR3 is CASSLVGMESGYTF. DNA of the CDR3: TGTGCCAGCAGCTTAGTAGGGATGGAGAGTGGCTACACCTTC. J is TRBJ1-2 and V is TRBV7-9; unclear D gene. This CDR3 contains 14 residues. The germline CDR1 and CDR2 sequences are SEHNR and FQNEAQ (reference sequence). Trimming cost V 1 base and J 7 bases, with 13 bases left between them.

This clonotype was found a few times. The J gene is TRBJ2-7, the V gene TRBV29-1, with D tentatively TRBD1 or TRBD2 (5 bases each). This CDR3 region has 12 residues. The V end lost 6 bases, the J end lost 6 bases, and 15 bases lay between the germline ends. The germline gives CDR1 SQVTM, CDR2 ANQGSEA. CDR3 loop: CSVLGRGVEQYF. The CDR3 DNA follows: TGCAGCGTCCTCGGCCGAGGGGTCGAGCAGTACTTC.

This clonotype has ten or more counts. CDR3: CASTLLAGPQETQYF. The CDR3 region has the DNA TGTGCCAGCACCTTACTAGCGGGACCTCAAGAGACCCAGTACTTC. This chain joins TRBV6-2 or TRBV6-3 and TRBJ2-5, with TRBD2 matching over 10 bases. Germline lookup yields CDR1 MNHEY and CDR2 SVGEGT. The CDR3 spans 15 residues. V shed 7 bases and J 2 bases; nucleotides not matched to a gene: 7.

At least ten counts were recorded for this clonotype. The chain recombines TRBV13 with TRBJ2-1, with 8 nucleotides matching TRBD2. Per germline, CDR1 PRHDT and CDR2 FYEKMQ (reference sequence). This CDR3 has 17 amino acids. The V gene end was trimmed by 5 bases and the J gene end by 4 bases; junction bases not matched to a gene: 13. CDR3 residues: CASSQTASGPRYNEQFF. DNA for the CDR3: TGTGCCAGCAGCCAGACGGCTAGCGGGCCGAGGTACAATGAGCAGTTCTTC. Together with reference TRBV13 and TRBJ2-1, the CDR3 gives the full variable domain: AAGVIQSPRHLIKEKRETATLKCYPIPRHDTVYWYQQGPGQDPQFLISFYEKMQSDKGSIPDRFSAQQFSDYHSELNMSSLELGDSALYFCASSQTASGPRYNEQFFGPGTRLTVL.

The CDR3 reads CASSSTGERAYNEQFF. The CDR3 DNA follows: TGTGCCAGCAGCTCCACTGGCGAGCGAGCCTACAATGAGCAGTTCTTC. The chain employs TRBV6-5 and TRBJ2-1; D is undetermined. Trimming stripped 6 bases from V and 2 bases from J, with 17 bases between. Germline-derived CDR1 and CDR2 are MNHEY and SVGAGI. This CDR3 region has 16 residues.

This clonotype appeared many times. The chain links TRBV4-2 to TRBJ2-2; 9 positions match TRBD2. J gave up 3 bases and V 4 bases, and 3 bases lay outside the gene matches. Germline V gene sequence: CDR1 LGHNA, CDR2 YNFKEQ. The CDR3 contains 15 residues. The CDR3 coding sequence is TGTGCCAGCAGCCTTCGACTAGCGGACACCGGGGAGCTGTTTTTT. This sequence encodes CASSLRLADTGELFF.

The J gene is TRBJ2-7, the V gene TRBV29-1; D is possibly TRBD2 (6 bases). The V end lost 6 bases, the J end lost 0 bases, and 24 bases lay between the germline ends. CDR1 and CDR2 from the germline V gene are SQVTM and ANQGSEA. The CDR3 has 17 amino acids. CDR3 amino acids: CSVAPSVSALSSYEQYF. The CDR3 DNA follows: TGCAGCGTGGCCCCTAGCGTCAGCGCCTTGAGCTCCTACGAGCAGTACTTC.

This clonotype was recorded a few times. The V gene is TRBV6-4, the J gene TRBJ2-1; 12 nucleotides align to TRBD2. After removal of 6 bases from V and 10 bases from J, the junction contained 4 bases not matched to a gene. Germline assignment: CDR1 MRHNA and CDR2 SNTAGT. The CDR3 is made up of 13 amino acids. The CDR3 DNA follows: TGTGCCAGCAGCTGGACTAGCGGGGTAGAGCAGTTCTTC. Translation gives CASSWTSGVEQFF.

This clonotype was recorded many times. This chain connects TRBV14 to TRBJ2-3; D is unresolved. The germline V gene encodes CDR1 SGHDN and CDR2 FVKESK. V shed 4 bases and J shed 3 bases, with 11 bases lying between them. The CDR3 length is 14 residues. CDR3 sequence reads: CASSLVGSTDTQYF. DNA for the CDR3: TGTGCCAGCAGCCTGGTGGGGTCGACAGATACGCAGTATTTT.

This clonotype was seen repeatedly, ten times or more. V usage is TRBV20-1 and J usage is TRBJ2-5, with TRBD2 matching over 15 bases. CDR3 size: 16 residues. The junction had 7 bases not matched to a gene; V was cut back by 6 bases and J by 2 bases. The germline V gene encodes CDR1 DFQATT and CDR2 SNEGSKA (reference sequence). This chain's CDR3 is CSAPGLAGGLQETQYF. The CDR3 DNA is TGCAGTGCCCCTGGACTAGCGGGGGGGCTTCAAGAGACCCAGTACTTC.

This clonotype has at least ten counts. The genes are TRBV3-2 and TRBJ1-4; the table's D gene call, TRBD1, was not cross checked with the DNA. TRBV3-2 is tagged as a pseudogene. CDR3 length equals 14 residues. CDR3 protein: CASSQPGTLEKLFF. CDR3 sequence (DNA): TGTGCCAGCAGCCAACCGGGGACGTTGGAAAAACTGTTTTTT.

This clonotype was recorded many times. The J gene is TRBJ2-7, the V gene TRBV6-2 or TRBV6-3; 7 nucleotides line up with TRBD2. The CDR3 loop spans 13 amino acids. Trimming took 5 bases from V and 2 from J; bases not matched to a gene: 3. Germline V gene sequence: CDR1 MNHEY, CDR2 SVGEGT. Written as DNA, the CDR3 is TGTGCCAGCAGTATAGCGGGTCCCTACGAGCAGTACTTC. Amino acids: CASSIAGPYEQYF.